The source of this T cell receptor beta chain is a study of T-cell reconstitution after alpha-beta-depleted transplantation in children. Overall study results and limits: For some patients, TCRbeta diversity was high at day 60 because of recipient T cells and thymic progenitors that survived.

CDR3 size: 14 residues. The germline V gene has CDR1 ENHRY and CDR2 SYGVKD. The V end lost 6 bases, the J end lost 0 bases, and 12 bases lay between the germline ends. Details on this clonotype: Antigen specificity is unknown.

TCRbeta library construction was performed incorporating unique molecular identifiers. Using its own MiXCR run on the PCR reads, TCRdb lists one record per CDR3 protein. The data contain 440,000 or so distinct CDR3 sequences, 43% of them singletons. The specimen comprised PBMCs, sampled before TCRalphabeta/CD19-depleted stem cell transplant. This clonotype was obtained from a girl aged 2-15 years with aplastic anemia, due to receive a stem cell transplant. V gene TRBV10-3 combines with J gene TRBJ2-7; D unresolved. The CDR3 spells CAISERRVSYEQYF. CDR3 bases: TGTGCCATCAGCGAGAGACGGGTCTCCTACGAGCAGTACTTC.